The subject of this entry is one TCR beta chain. This record belongs to a study of brain T cells in children with intractable seizures. Produced via immunoSEQ multiplex PCR; TCRdb's table is partial and in-frame only. Found here are 110,000 or so clones, 94% of them singletons; the top ten hold 3.8%. The sequence was collected from a boy in the first two years of life with hemimegalencephaly and intractable seizures. The specimen comprised peripheral blood, sampled at surgery.

The CDR3, as DNA: TGTGCCAGCAGCCCGGACGTCACTGAAGCTTTCTTT. It codes for CASSPDVTEAFF. J is TRBJ1-1 and V is TRBV28; D remains ambiguous. The germline V gene has CDR1 MDHEN and CDR2 SYDVKM. This CDR3 is built from 12 residues. Deletions cut 6 bases from V and 4 bases from J, with 9 bases between.